The entry below describes one T cell receptor beta chain. As yet, its antigen is unknown. Clones were sequenced by immunoSEQ multiplex PCR, and TCRdb holds only the in-frame ones, with some missing. The sample carries a few thousand clones, approximately 87% recorded once. The data belong to a study of T cells in lung cancer brain metastases. Whole-study context: Seventeen of 20 patients had smoked, with a median of around 40 pack-years. Whole-study findings and limits: Paired primaries held more unique productive clones than brain metastases (median about 4,500 versus 1,500).

Guided by marked H&E slides, tumor areas were macrodissected from five unstained, deparaffinized approximately 10 um sections. V was trimmed by 4 bases and J by 1 base, leaving 13 bases between them. Germline loops: CDR1 GTSNPN, CDR2 SVGIG (reference sequence). This CDR3 is built from 14 residues. The chain couples TRBV30 to TRBJ1-2, with D hard to call. The specimen was tumor tissue from the primary lung tumor. The receptor comes from a man aged 55 to 69 with non-small cell lung cancer. The CDR3 DNA follows: TGTGCCTGGACCCTACCCGGGGTTAACTATGGCTACACCTTC. Amino acid sequence: CAWTLPGVNYGYTF.